This T cell receptor (beta chain) was obtained from a study of cytomegalovirus exposure and HLA in healthy donors. The study's findings and limits: In most subjects, TCR beta sequences reportedly gave accurate predictions of HLA-A and HLA-B alleles. Follow-up analysis seemed to connect common viral pathogens with several of the most significant clusters identified.

PCR primers comprised 60 Vbeta and 13 Jbeta primers. Assay: immunoSEQ multiplex PCR; the TCRdb copy retains only in-frame clones and omits some. The table shows roughly 140,000 clones, with approximately 77% occurring only once. Comment on this clone: Its antigen is as yet unknown.

Germline CDR1 is MNHNS and CDR2 is SASEGT. Trimming stripped 2 bases from V and 7 bases from J, with 9 bases between. The CDR3 covers 13 residues. V and J are TRBV6-1 and TRBJ1-3, with D possibly matching TRBD1 (5 bases). The receptor's source is a woman aged 50 to 60 in good health and CMV-seronegative. Input material: PBMCs. This CDR3 reads CASSESGRNTIYF. Here the CDR3 DNA reads TGTGCCAGCAGTGAATCAGGGCGGAACACCATATATTTT.